The 15 T cell receptor beta chains below were found in one sample sequenced in a study of T cell responses to AZD1222 COVID-19 vaccine. The table came from immunoSEQ multiplex PCR; TCRdb's copy has only in-frame clones and leaves some out. The sample shows tens of thousands of clones, over 75% of them seen only once. The starting material was peripheral blood, obtained on day 0 of AZD1222 vaccination. These receptors came from an adult in good health.

The chain links TRBV5-5 to TRBJ2-5, with D maybe TRBD2 (5 bases). V lost 4 bases, J lost 6 bases, and 13 bases lay in between. The CDR3 consists of 13 residues. Germline assignment: CDR1 SGHKS and CDR2 YYEKEE (reference sequence). The CDR3 sequence is CASSAGGGQTQYF. CDR3 nucleotide sequence: TGTGCCAGCAGCGCCGGAGGTGGGCAGACCCAGTACTTC. Looking up the rest from reference TRBV5-5 and TRBJ2-5 gives the full variable domain: DAGVTQSPTHLIKTRGQQVTLRCSPISGHKSVSWYQQVLGQGPQFIFQYYEKEERGRGNFPDRFSARQFPNYSSELNVNALLLGDSALYLCASSAGGGQTQYFGPGTRLLVL.

This sequence joins TRBV6-5 and TRBJ1-3; a possible D gene is TRBD1 (5 bases). Trimming left V 6 bases short and J 4 bases short, with 10 bases between. The CDR3 is made up of 13 amino acids. Germline CDR1 is MNHEY and CDR2 is SVGAGI. The CDR3 bases are TGTGCCAGCAGGGAGAACAGGGGAAACACCATATATTTT. Translating it yields CASRENRGNTIYF.

The chain couples TRBV7-2 to TRBJ2-5; possible D gene TRBD1, 6 bases. Looked up from germline, CDR1 is SGHTA and CDR2 is FQGNSA. V lost 2 bases to trimming and J lost 5 bases, with 15 bases between them. This CDR3 is 15 amino acids long. CDR3 nucleotides: TGTGCCAGCAGCTTATACAGGGTTGGTGAGGAGACCCAGTACTTC. As protein: CASSLYRVGEETQYF.

This chain joins TRBV28 and TRBJ1-1, with D unclear. V lost 3 bases to trimming and J lost 5 bases, with 7 bases between them. The CDR3 is 12 amino acids. Germline CDR1 MDHEN, CDR2 SYDVKM. This chain's CDR3 is CASSFPGTEAFF. CDR3 DNA sequence: TGTGCCAGCAGTTTTCCCGGGACTGAAGCTTTCTTT.

The chain couples TRBV19 to TRBJ1-5; D may be TRBD1 (5 bases). Germline loops: CDR1 LNHDA, CDR2 SQIVND (reference sequence). The CDR3 loop spans 16 amino acids. V was pared by 0 bases and J by 4 bases, with 13 bases between. CDR3 nucleotide sequence: TGTGCCAGTAGTATAGACCATGACAGTGGAAATCAGCCCCAGCATTTT. Translation: CASSIDHDSGNQPQHF.

The chain carries TRBV10-3 and TRBJ1-5; 9 positions match TRBD1. With V trimmed by 0 bases and J by 3 bases, 3 bases remained unmatched. The CDR3 is 16 residues long. Germline CDR1 and CDR2: ENHRY and SYGVKD. The CDR3 DNA reads TGTGCCATCAGTGAGTCTGGGACAGGGCTCAATCAGCCCCAGCATTTT. Protein: CAISESGTGLNQPQHF.

The chain combines TRBV5-6 with TRBJ1-1; 7 nucleotides line up with TRBD1. The V segment lost 4 bases and the J segment 7 bases; nucleotides outside the gene matches: 10. Germline assignment: CDR1 SGHDT and CDR2 YYEEEE. This CDR3 contains 14 residues. This CDR3 reads CASSQYRGRLEAFF. The DNA of the CDR3 is TGTGCCAGCAGCCAGTACAGGGGCCGGCTTGAAGCTTTCTTT.

The rearrangement uses TRBV7-2 and TRBJ1-2, with D possibly being TRBD1 (6 bases). The V gene's germline CDR1 is SGHTA and CDR2 FQGNSA. The CDR3 extends over 13 amino acids. Trimming took 2 bases from V and 8 from J, leaving 12 bases between them. CDR3 nucleotides: TGTGCCAGCAGCTTACAGGGGCTGGGAGGCTACACCTTC. It codes for CASSLQGLGGYTF.

The rearrangement joins TRBV2 to TRBJ2-3; D is unresolved. CDR1 is SNHLY, CDR2 FYNNEI, per germline. The CDR3 sequence is 10 residues long. The V end was cut by 6 bases, the J end by 14 bases, with 12 bases between. In nucleotides, the CDR3 is TGTGCCAGCAGCAGAGTCCTGCTGTATTTT. Translation gives CASSRVLLYF.

The rearrangement joins TRBV2 to TRBJ1-5, with 7 bases lining up with TRBD1. Germline CDR1 is SNHLY and CDR2 is FYNNEI. The CDR3 has 14 amino acids. The J segment lost 4 bases and the V segment lost 8 bases, leaving 8 bases of the junction unmatched. CDR3 bases: TGTGCCAGCTCCTCCGGGACAGAAAATCAGCCCCAGCATTTT. It codes for CASSSGTENQPQHF.

This clone was recorded a few times. The V call is TRBV30, the J call TRBJ1-2; no clear D. The CDR3 has 13 residues. The germline gives CDR1 GTSNPN, CDR2 SVGIG (reference sequence). V lost 4 bases and J lost 2, with 11 bases in between. CDR3 residues: CAWTGWFNYGYTF. The DNA for the CDR3 is TGTGCCTGGACAGGTTGGTTCAACTATGGCTACACCTTC.

This chain joins TRBV5-6 and TRBJ1-2; TRBD1 is a possible D gene (6 bases). This CDR3 is built from 15 residues. Germline V CDR1 and CDR2: SGHDT, YYEEEE. Trimming pared 3 bases from V and 2 bases from J, leaving 14 bases between. The CDR3, as DNA: TGTGCCAGCAGCTCACCCAGGACAGCCAACTATGGCTACACCTTC. Its translation is CASSSPRTANYGYTF.

This clone was recorded only once. This chain uses TRBV9 with TRBJ1-1; the D is unclear. The V and J ends lost 6 bases and 4 bases respectively, with 16 bases between them. This CDR3 spans 14 amino acids. The germline gives CDR1 SGDLS, CDR2 YYNGEE. The CDR3 here is CASTEAGIPTEAFF. The CDR3 DNA sequence: TGTGCCAGCACCGAGGCGGGGATTCCCACTGAAGCTTTCTTT. Full variable domain (missing parts from reference TRBV9 and TRBJ1-1): DSGVTQTPKHLITATGQRVTLRCSPRSGDLSVYWYQQSLDQGLQFLIQYYNGEERAKGNILERFSAQQFPDLHSELNLSSLELGDSALYFCASTEAGIPTEAFFGQGTRLTVV.

This clone was detected only a few times. V usage is TRBV29-1 and J usage is TRBJ1-1, with a possible D match to TRBD1 (6 bases). V was cut by 5 bases and J by 1 base, with 17 bases left in between. This CDR3 has 15 amino acids. Germline-derived CDR1 and CDR2 are SQVTM and ANQGSEA. The CDR3 DNA sequence: TGCAGCGTTTATACCCTCGGGGGGGCGAACACTGAAGCTTTCTTT. Protein product: CSVYTLGGANTEAFF.

The chain uses TRBV10-1 and TRBJ2-4; TRBD1 aligns across 9 bases. The CDR3 totals 15 residues. Losses at the gene ends were 6 bases for V and 3 bases for J; bases not matched to a gene: 6. CDR1 is WNHNN, CDR2 SYGVQD, per germline (reference sequence). In DNA, the CDR3 is TGCGCCAGCAGGGTGGACAGGGGAAGCAAAAACATTCAGTACTTC. Its translation is CASRVDRGSKNIQYF.